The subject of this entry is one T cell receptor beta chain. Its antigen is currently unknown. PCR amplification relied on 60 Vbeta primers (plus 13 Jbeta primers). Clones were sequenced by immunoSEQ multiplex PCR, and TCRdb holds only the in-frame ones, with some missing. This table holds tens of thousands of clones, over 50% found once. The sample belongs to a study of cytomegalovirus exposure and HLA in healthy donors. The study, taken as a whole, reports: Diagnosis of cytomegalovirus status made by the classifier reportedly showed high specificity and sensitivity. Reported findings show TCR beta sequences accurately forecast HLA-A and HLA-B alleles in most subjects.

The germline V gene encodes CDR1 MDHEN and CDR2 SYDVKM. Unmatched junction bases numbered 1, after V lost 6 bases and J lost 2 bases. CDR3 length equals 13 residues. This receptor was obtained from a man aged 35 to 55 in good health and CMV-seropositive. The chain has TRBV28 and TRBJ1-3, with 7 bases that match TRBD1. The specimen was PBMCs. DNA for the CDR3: TGTGCCAGCAGCCAGGGGGCTGGAAACACCATATATTTT. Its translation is CASSQGAGNTIYF.